The 30 T cell receptor beta chains reported below all come from one sample, sequenced in a study of shared clonotypes between healthy human individuals. Produced via immunoSEQ multiplex PCR; TCRdb's table is partial and in-frame only. The table shows about 1,500,000 clones, with roughly 96% occurring only once. The sample was naive CD4+ T cells sorted from blood. Specified subset: CD45RA+ positively selected. Every receptor here comes from a man aged 25-45 years in good health.

This rearrangement joins TRBV5-1 to TRBJ1-1; the match to TRBD1 covers 9 bases. Germline CDR1 reads SGHRS; CDR2 reads YFSETQ. The CDR3 runs to 15 residues. V was clipped by 3 bases and J by 4 bases; unmatched bases: 7. The CDR3, as DNA: TGCGCCAGCAGCTACACAGGGGGCAAGGGCACTGAAGCTTTCTTT. It codes for CASSYTGGKGTEAFF.

The rearrangement joins TRBV6-5 to TRBJ1-5; 7 bases fit TRBD1. V lost 7 bases and J lost 2; bases outside the gene matches: 2. The CDR3 consists of 13 residues. CDR1 and CDR2 (germline): MNHEY, SVGAGI. The CDR3 DNA follows: TGTGCCAGCAAAGGGACAGGCAATCAGCCCCAGCATTTT. Its protein is CASKGTGNQPQHF.

This rearrangement joins TRBV28 to TRBJ1-4; D gene uncertain. The CDR3 runs to 15 residues. Germline CDR1 is MDHEN and CDR2 is SYDVKM. With 3 bases removed from V and 5 bases from J, the gap between germline ends came to 13 bases. CDR3 amino acids: CASSFPGRKNEKLFF. The CDR3 DNA is TGTGCCAGCAGTTTCCCCGGGAGGAAAAATGAAAAACTGTTTTTT.

V usage is TRBV7-2 and J usage is TRBJ2-7; D unresolved. Trimming removed 1 base from V and 4 bases from J, with 14 bases in between. Germline CDR1 SGHTA, CDR2 FQGNSA. The CDR3 is 15 residues long. DNA of the CDR3: TGTGCCAGCAGCTTAGTGTATGGGGAATTTTACGAGCAGTACTTC. Translated: CASSLVYGEFYEQYF.

This sequence joins TRBV28 and TRBJ1-5; tentative D call: TRBD1 (5 bases). CDR3 length: 16 amino acids. The V gene's germline CDR1 is MDHEN and CDR2 SYDVKM. V gave up 1 base and J gave up 0 bases, with 10 bases separating them. The CDR3 DNA reads TGTGCCAGCAGTTTATTTGGGACTTATAGCAATCAGCCCCAGCATTTT. Its translation is CASSLFGTYSNQPQHF.

This chain uses TRBV30 with TRBJ2-1; 9 positions agree with TRBD2. The V segment lost 3 bases and the J segment 8 bases; nucleotides outside the gene matches: 8. This CDR3 spans 14 amino acids. Germline V lookup: CDR1 GTSNPN, CDR2 SVGIG (reference sequence). The CDR3 protein is CAWRLAGTLYEQFF. CDR3 DNA sequence: TGTGCCTGGAGGCTAGCGGGGACTTTGTATGAGCAGTTCTTC.

The chain has TRBV25-1 and TRBJ2-2; D call uncertain. This CDR3 spans 14 amino acids. Germline V gives CDR1 MGHDK, CDR2 SYGVNS. Trimming pared 6 bases from V and 3 bases from J, leaving 11 bases between. The CDR3 bases are TGTGCCAGCAGGGACCCTTTTCACACCGGGGAGCTGTTTTTT. Translation: CASRDPFHTGELFF.

The genes are TRBV28 and TRBJ1-2; no definite D call. Germline CDR1 MDHEN, CDR2 SYDVKM. The CDR3 extends over 13 amino acids. V lost 4 bases and J lost 5, with 11 bases in between. DNA of the CDR3: TGTGCCAGCAGTTCCGAACAGATATATGGCTACACCTTC. Protein: CASSSEQIYGYTF.

J is TRBJ2-6 and V is TRBV18, with TRBD1 identical over 11 bases. V lost 8 bases and J lost 4; bases outside the gene matches: 7. The V gene's germline CDR1 is KGHSH and CDR2 LQKENI. The CDR3 extends over 16 amino acids. This chain's CDR3 is CASARDRGSGANVLTF. As DNA, the CDR3 is TGTGCCAGCGCGAGGGACAGGGGGTCGGGGGCCAACGTCCTGACTTTC.

The chain has TRBV4-1 and TRBJ2-7; 9 bases agree with TRBD1. Germline CDR1 reads MGHRA; CDR2 reads YSYEKL. The CDR3 has 15 residues. The V gene end was trimmed by 4 bases and the J gene end by 2 bases; junction bases not matched to a gene: 6. The CDR3 nucleotides are TGCGCCAGCAGCCCGGATGGGACAGGGCCCTACGAGCAGTACTTC. It is translated as CASSPDGTGPYEQYF.

The chain combines TRBV6-5 with TRBJ2-6; no clear D gene. The V end lost 0 bases, the J end lost 1 base, and 4 bases lay between the germline ends. This CDR3 is built from 15 residues. Germline V gives CDR1 MNHEY, CDR2 SVGAGI. The CDR3 here is CASSYSLSGANVLTF. The CDR3 bases are TGTGCCAGCAGTTACTCTTTATCTGGGGCCAACGTCCTGACTTTC.

This rearrangement joins TRBV19 to TRBJ1-5, with 7 bases matching TRBD1. V trimming: 6 bases; J trimming: 3 bases; junction bases outside the gene matches: 8. The CDR3 consists of 15 residues. The germline gives CDR1 LNHDA, CDR2 SQIVND (reference sequence). The CDR3 loop reads CASSFKGQVNQPQHF. For the CDR3, the DNA is TGTGCCAGTAGCTTTAAAGGACAGGTCAATCAGCCCCAGCATTTT.

This chain links TRBV5-1 with TRBJ1-3, with D hard to call. CDR3 length: 15 amino acids. Germline values: CDR1 SGHRS, CDR2 YFSETQ. V was pared by 4 bases and J by 3 bases, with 14 bases between. CDR3 sequence: CASSPSSDGGNTIYF. Here the CDR3 DNA reads TGCGCCAGCAGCCCGTCCTCGGACGGTGGAAACACCATATATTTT.

This chain uses TRBV9 with TRBJ2-2, with 13 bases fitting TRBD2. Trimming removed 0 bases from V and 5 bases from J; junction bases left unmatched: 7. Germline V gene data show CDR1 as SGDLS and CDR2 as YYNGEE. The CDR3 runs 18 residues. This CDR3 is CASSVATSGRTQTGELFF. The DNA of the CDR3 is TGTGCCAGCAGCGTAGCGACTAGCGGGAGGACACAGACCGGGGAGCTGTTTTTT.

V and J are TRBV7-2 and TRBJ1-2; 8 nucleotides match TRBD1. This CDR3 has 14 amino acids. Germline V CDR1 and CDR2: SGHTA, FQGNSA. J was trimmed by 3 bases and V by 3 bases; bases with no gene match: 3. The CDR3 bases are TGTGCCAGCAGCTTTACAGGGGGAGACTATGGCTACACCTTC. This gives the protein CASSFTGGDYGYTF. Full variable domain (remainder filled in from reference TRBV7-2 and TRBJ1-2): GAGVSQSPSNKVTEKGKDVELRCDPISGHTALYWYRQSLGQGLEFLIYFQGNSAPDKSGLPSDRFSAERTGGSVSTLTIQRTQQEDSAVYLCASSFTGGDYGYTFGSGTRLTVV.

The genes are TRBV15 and TRBJ2-7; no reliable D call. V lost 3 bases to trimming and J lost 5 bases, with 20 bases between them. The germline V gene encodes CDR1 LNHNV and CDR2 YYDKDF (reference sequence). This CDR3 comprises 16 residues. The CDR3 region has the DNA TGTGCCACCAGCAGGCAACACAAGGTCTCCCCCCACGAGCAGTACTTC. This gives the protein CATSRQHKVSPHEQYF.

This sequence joins TRBV29-1 and TRBJ1-2; D not certain. Trimming removed 1 base at V and 4 bases at J, with 4 bases between. The CDR3 consists of 11 residues. Germline V CDR1 and CDR2: SQVTM, ANQGSEA. CDR3 protein: CSVEAAYGYTF. CDR3 DNA: TGCAGCGTTGAAGCGGCCTATGGCTACACCTTC.

This chain connects TRBV7-8 to TRBJ2-7; 7 nucleotides match TRBD2. Germline-derived CDR1 and CDR2 are SGHVS and FQNEAQ. The CDR3 contains 16 residues. V shed 0 bases and J 4 bases; nucleotides not matched to a gene: 9. The CDR3 bases are TGTGCCAGCAGCTTAGCGTCGCGGGAGTGGGGTTACGAGCAGTACTTC. The encoded protein is CASSLASREWGYEQYF.

This clone occurred once. The chain recombines TRBV4-1 with TRBJ1-1; D unclear. The CDR3 sequence is 13 residues long. The V gene's germline CDR1 is MGHRA and CDR2 YSYEKL. The V gene lost 4 bases and the J gene lost 7 bases, with 13 bases spanning the gap. DNA for the CDR3: TGCGCCAGCAGCCCCCCTAGGAGCTATGAAGCTTTCTTT. It yields the protein CASSPPRSYEAFF.

This clone was seen only a few times. The gene calls are TRBV28 and TRBJ2-7; a weak D match, TRBD2 (6 bases). The CDR3 spans 16 residues. Trimming removed 2 bases from V and 2 bases from J, with 16 bases in between. From germline, CDR1 is MDHEN and CDR2 SYDVKM. CDR3 nucleotide sequence: TGTGCCAGCAGTTTAGTATTGTTGCGGGACCCCTACGAGCAGTACTTC. This gives the protein CASSLVLLRDPYEQYF.

The V call is TRBV27, the J call TRBJ2-7; TRBD2 matches at 8 bases. Germline trimming cut 5 bases from V and 4 bases from J; bases unmatched to any gene: 10. Germline V gene sequence: CDR1 MNHEY, CDR2 SMNVEV (reference sequence). This CDR3 contains 15 residues. The CDR3 loop is CASSNGGRKVYEQYF. The CDR3 DNA reads TGTGCCAGCAGTAATGGCGGGAGGAAAGTGTACGAGCAGTACTTC.

With respect to this clone: This same CDR3 is encoded by further DNA sequences in the sample. The J gene is TRBJ2-7, the V gene TRBV5-1; D possibly corresponds to TRBD1 (6 bases). Germline lookup yields CDR1 SGHRS and CDR2 YFSETQ. This CDR3 has 14 residues. The germline V and J ends were trimmed by 1 base and 2 bases, with 10 bases remaining between them. CDR3 residues: CASSLLGQAYEQYF. CDR3 nucleotides: TGCGCCAGCAGCTTGCTGGGACAAGCCTACGAGCAGTACTTC.

This clone came up once. This chain uses TRBV19 with TRBJ2-5; D might be TRBD1 (6 bases). V lost 10 bases to trimming and J lost 4 bases, with 16 bases between them. The germline gives CDR1 LNHDA, CDR2 SQIVND (reference sequence). The CDR3 has 13 residues. DNA for the CDR3: TGTGCCACGCAACAGGGTATGAGAGAGACCCAGTACTTC. As protein: CATQQGMRETQYF.

The rearrangement links TRBV10-1 to TRBJ2-2; D remains ambiguous. The germline V gene encodes CDR1 WNHNN and CDR2 SYGVQD (reference sequence). This CDR3 spans 11 amino acids. V was pared by 6 bases and J by 3 bases, with 2 bases between. The CDR3 bases are TGCGCCAGCAGAGACACCGGGGAGCTGTTTTTT. It yields the protein CASRDTGELFF.

This rearrangement joins TRBV29-1 to TRBJ2-3; tentatively, D is TRBD2 (5 bases). Germline V gives CDR1 SQVTM, CDR2 ANQGSEA. The CDR3 runs 13 residues. The V and J ends lost 5 bases and 5 bases respectively, with 14 bases between them. CDR3 in amino acids: CSVLSWERDTQYF. In DNA form, the CDR3 reads TGCAGCGTTCTTAGTTGGGAGCGAGATACGCAGTATTTT.

The rearrangement uses TRBV28 and TRBJ2-7, with 9 bases matching TRBD2. The ends lost 5 bases at V and 3 bases at J; junction bases unmatched: 5. This CDR3 spans 14 amino acids. Germline CDR1 and CDR2: MDHEN and SYDVKM. DNA for the CDR3: TGTGCCAGCAGTCCCACTAGCGGGTACTACGAGCAGTACTTC. Its translation is CASSPTSGYYEQYF.

The rearrangement joins TRBV7-9 to TRBJ1-2; D uncertain. Germline CDR1 is SEHNR and CDR2 is FQNEAQ (reference sequence). Trimming pared 1 base from V and 1 base from J, leaving 10 bases between. There are 15 residues in the CDR3. This chain's CDR3 is CASSLGPNRNYGYTF. CDR3 DNA sequence: TGTGCCAGCAGCTTAGGCCCAAATCGTAACTATGGCTACACCTTC.

The chain is built from TRBV10-2 and TRBJ2-3, with TRBD2 matching 9 bases. J was trimmed by 5 bases and V by 2 bases; bases with no gene match: 14. This CDR3 is 18 amino acids long. Germline CDR1 is WSHSY and CDR2 is SAAADI. The CDR3 is CASSEVLAGGRLRDTQYF. Here the CDR3 DNA reads TGCGCCAGCAGTGAGGTATTGGCGGGAGGGCGGTTGAGAGATACGCAGTATTTT.

This clone was seen a single time. The J gene is TRBJ2-4, the V gene TRBV7-2; D is unclear. Germline V gene sequence: CDR1 SGHTA, CDR2 FQGNSA. This CDR3 is built from 15 residues. V lost 5 bases, J lost 0 bases, and 11 bases lay in between. CDR3 bases: TGTGCCAGCAGCCCCCGACCTATAGCCAAAAACATTCAGTACTTC. This gives the protein CASSPRPIAKNIQYF.

V is TRBV7-2 and J is TRBJ2-3; 8 nucleotides align to TRBD2. Germline CDR1 reads SGHTA; CDR2 reads FQGNSA. The CDR3 contains 16 residues. Trimming cost V 5 bases and J 2 bases; bases outside gene matches: 9. The CDR3 nucleotides are TGTGCCAGCAGCATCAGCGGGAGTCAGCACACAGATACGCAGTATTTT. Encoded protein: CASSISGSQHTDTQYF. Looking up the rest from reference TRBV7-2 and TRBJ2-3 gives the full variable domain: GAGVSQSPSNKVTEKGKDVELRCDPISGHTALYWYRQSLGQGLEFLIYFQGNSAPDKSGLPSDRFSAERTGGSVSTLTIQRTQQEDSAVYLCASSISGSQHTDTQYFGPGTRLTVL.